Sequencing of this TCR beta chain was carried out in a study of cytomegalovirus exposure and HLA in healthy donors. Background on the study: In a previous analysis, around 110 million unique TCR beta sequences were found from 150 million to 200 million T cells.

General study findings and limits: Common viral pathogens (according to a later analysis) appeared linked to several of the most significant clusters.

Germline loops: CDR1 SNHLY, CDR2 FYNNEI. V shed 5 bases, J shed 8 bases, and the junction held 14 bases outside the gene matches. This CDR3 has 17 residues. A remark on this clone: Its antigen is currently unknown.

PCR primers comprised 60 Vbeta and 13 Jbeta primers. Some clones are missing from TCRdb's copy, which holds only in-frame ones; the method was immunoSEQ multiplex PCR. The data include under 100,000 clones; the top ten clones carry roughly 3.5%. Sequencing input: PBMCs. The TCR comes from a woman in her 30s in good health and CMV-seronegative. V is TRBV2 and J is TRBJ1-4, with 10 positions matching TRBD1. The CDR3 protein is CASSLTNRQGAGEKLFF. CDR3 coding DNA: TGTGCCAGCAGTCTAACCAACAGACAGGGGGCGGGGGAAAAACTGTTTTTT.